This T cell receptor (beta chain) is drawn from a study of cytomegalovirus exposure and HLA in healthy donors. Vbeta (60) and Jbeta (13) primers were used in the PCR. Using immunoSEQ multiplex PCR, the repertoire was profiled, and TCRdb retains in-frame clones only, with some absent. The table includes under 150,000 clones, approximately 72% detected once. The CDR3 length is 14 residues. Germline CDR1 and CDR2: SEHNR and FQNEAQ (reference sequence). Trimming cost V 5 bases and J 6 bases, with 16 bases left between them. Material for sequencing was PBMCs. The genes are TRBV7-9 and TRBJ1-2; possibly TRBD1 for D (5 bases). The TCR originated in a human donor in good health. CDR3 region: CASSQSGGGHGYTF. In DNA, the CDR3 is TGTGCCAGCAGCCAAAGCGGGGGAGGGCATGGCTACACCTTC.